The clone carrying this T cell receptor beta chain has ten or more counts. This CDR3 contains 14 residues. Germline CDR1 and CDR2: SGHTA and FQGNSA. V lost 8 bases and J 6 bases, leaving 17 bases between the germline ends. This sample was included in a study of T cells in Graves' hyperthyroidism and ophthalmopathy. Study overall: Before any treatment, at initial diagnosis, peripheral blood was collected.

The investigators amplified TCR beta CDR3 regions from RNA transcripts. HTBI primers were employed in a first-round RT-PCR of the TCR CDR3. TCRdb ran MiXCR on the multiplex PCR reads and lists one entry per CDR3 protein. In the table there are around 600,000 distinct CDR3 sequences, 12% to 15% of which are singletons. Each diagnosis was grounded in clinical symptoms, serum thyroxine and TRAb, thyroid ultrasound, and orbital computed tomography. Sample: blood. This TCR was sampled from a woman in her late teens or twenties with Graves' ophthalmopathy. This chain connects TRBV7-2 to TRBJ1-5, with a weak D call TRBD1 (5 bases). In DNA, the CDR3 is TGTGCCAGCCGATCGTGGGGCAGGGTTCAGCCCCAGCATTTT. Encoded protein: CASRSWGRVQPQHF.